These 7 T cell receptor beta chains share one sample of origin, sequenced in a study of blood T cell repertoires in COVID-19. Clones were read by immunoSEQ multiplex PCR, and TCRdb kept only the in-frame ones, dropping some. Altogether 95,000 to 150,000 clones are present, over 65% being singletons, with the ten largest covering under 1%. Sequencing was carried out using peripheral blood. These receptors were obtained from a human donor with acute or convalescent COVID-19. The donor label of this sample is uncertain.

This clone was seen a handful of times. The chain has TRBV5-6 and TRBJ2-4; no clear D. V shed 0 bases and J shed 1 base, with 5 bases lying between them. In germline, CDR1 is SGHDT, CDR2 YYEEEE. This CDR3 region has 14 residues. The CDR3 DNA follows: TGTGCCAGCAGCTTGGTATCGGCCAAAAACATTCAGTACTTC. Translating it yields CASSLVSAKNIQYF.

This chain connects TRBV19 to TRBJ1-2, with 7 bases lining up with TRBD1. V was clipped by 5 bases and J by 5 bases; unmatched bases: 8. The CDR3 is 14 residues long. Germline assignment: CDR1 LNHDA and CDR2 SQIVND (reference sequence). The CDR3: CASSERQGGYGYTF. The DNA for the CDR3 is TGTGCCAGTAGTGAACGACAGGGCGGGTATGGCTACACCTTC.

The chain is built from TRBV4-1 and TRBJ1-2; 7 nucleotides agree with TRBD1. CDR3 length: 16 residues. J gave up 0 bases and V 0 bases, and 4 bases lay outside the gene matches. In germline, CDR1 is MGHRA, CDR2 YSYEKL. Here the CDR3 DNA reads TGCGCCAGCAGCCAAGACTCCGGGACAGCTAACTATGGCTACACCTTC. Protein sequence: CASSQDSGTANYGYTF.

The chain couples TRBV5-1 to TRBJ2-2, with a possible D match to TRBD2 (6 bases). Germline CDR1 is SGHRS and CDR2 is YFSETQ. The CDR3 is 15 residues long. Trimming removed 4 bases from V and 3 bases from J, with 13 bases in between. CDR3 sequence reads: CASSIISGDTGELFF. In DNA form, the CDR3 reads TGCGCCAGCAGCATTATCTCGGGGGACACCGGGGAGCTGTTTTTT. Based on the CDR3 plus reference TRBV5-1 and TRBJ2-2, the full variable domain is KAGVTQTPRYLIKTRGQQVTLSCSPISGHRSVSWYQQTPGQGLQFLFEYFSETQRNKGNFPGRFSGRQFSNSRSEMNVSTLELGDSALYLCASSIISGDTGELFFGEGSRLTVL.

This clone was seen a handful of times. The chain has TRBV3-1 (or the pseudogene TRBV3-2) and TRBJ2-2; D is perhaps TRBD2 (5 bases). This CDR3 is 15 amino acids long. Germline V gives CDR1 LGHDT, CDR2 YNNKEL (reference sequence). Trimming removed 9 bases from V and 6 bases from J, with 20 bases in between. In DNA, the CDR3 is TGTGCCAGTACCAGGTCGAGCGGAGAGGCCGGGGAGCTGTTTTTT. This gives the protein CASTRSSGEAGELFF.

J is TRBJ1-1 and V is TRBV18; D ambiguous. The CDR3 consists of 14 residues. Germline V gives CDR1 KGHSH, CDR2 LQKENI. Trimming left V 5 bases short and J 1 base short, with 11 bases between. CDR3 sequence: CASSSTAGNTEAFF. Written as DNA, the CDR3 is TGTGCCAGCTCATCTACGGCAGGGAACACTGAAGCTTTCTTT.

The J gene is TRBJ1-3, the V gene TRBV9, with D unresolved. V was clipped by 4 bases and J by 0 bases, with 11 bases between them. The CDR3 spans 15 residues. The germline CDR1 and CDR2 sequences are SGDLS and YYNGEE. As DNA, the CDR3 is TGTGCCAGCAGCCGCGGACTGGGCTCTGGAAACACCATATATTTT. This translates into CASSRGLGSGNTIYF.